This T cell receptor beta chain derives from a study of memory CD4+ T cells and cytomegalovirus serostatus (dated by TCRdb to between 2018 and 2021). Context from the whole study: The cohort included approximately 35 healthy adults from Belgium, of whom 9 were CMV seropositive and approximately 25 were CMV seronegative. The study sequenced CD4+ memory TCRbeta repertoires of a Belgian cohort with known cytomegalovirus serostatus to replicate a published TCR-based CMV serostatus classifier.

Single viable CD3+CD4+CD8-CD45RO+ cells were sorted as memory CD4+ T cells on a FACSAria II. To determine CMV serostatus, a Roche Elecsys assay was used that detects serum IgG against CMV pp150, pp28, p38 and p52. After thawing, total CD4+ T cells were enriched by positive selection with CD4 magnetic microbeads. The samples came from a separate study whose specific focus was interrogating the CD4+ T cell memory repertoire. Peripheral blood mononuclear cells were isolated and cryopreserved according to standard operating procedures, and serum was stored at -80 degrees C. Staining used CD3-PerCP (BW264/56), CD4-APC (RPA-T4), CD45RO-PE (UCHT1) and CD8-Pacific Orange (3B5) antibodies, with Sytox blue excluding non-viable cells. Between the V and J ends, shortened by 4 bases and 4 bases respectively, the junction contains 10 bases. The germline V gene (reference sequence) yields WNHNN for CDR1 and SYGVQD for CDR2. The CDR3 numbers 13 residues from cysteine through phenylalanine. Only the CDR3 region is kept as DNA, spanning 39 bases read in frame from base 1.

Comment on this clone: The antigen it binds to is not known. Base quality data are lacking; no much larger clone is found one base away.

Paper-wide results and their limitations: Of under 200 previously reported CMV-associated TCRbeta sequences, approximately 70 appeared in the CD4+ memory repertoires, each in one to five individuals. On the Belgian cohort, the classifier based on the original framework reached a median bootstrapped AUC of 0.95, with a 95% CI of 0.76-1.00. The results were read as suggesting that the CMV-associated TCR signature is, for the most part, present in the CD4+ memory repertoire. For CMV serostatus prediction, a median bootstrapped AUC of about 0.95 was reached with the original framework, and a median bootstrapped AUC of about 0.89 was reached with a US-trained random forest. Only CD4+CD45RO+ memory cells were sequenced, in contrast to the original study, in which naive and memory CD4+ and CD8+ populations were covered.

The Quick-DNA Microprep Kit was used to extract genomic DNA from the sorted cells. Amplification of TCRbeta DNA was done with the immunoSEQ hsTCRbeta kit, following the protocol from the manufacturer. TCRbeta libraries were sequenced on an Illumina MiSeq instrument. The authors' pipeline ran thus. After out-of-frame sequences were removed, under 2.5 million distinct TCRbeta sequences remained, averaging about 67,000 per individual. Two values were used to score each individual: the count of over 150 previously reported CMV-associated TCRbeta sequences and the total count of productive distinct TCRbeta sequences. A beta-binomial model was reimplemented in Python, and scikit-learn random forests with default parameters were trained on US cohort data. Classifier performance on the Belgian cohort was summarized as median AUC with percentile confidence intervals over 10,000 bootstrap iterations. Not all clones reach the TCRdb copy of this immuneACCESS table, which keeps in-frame sequences only. Checked studies attribute under half of the gap to unresolved V genes and leave the rest unexplained. That table furnishes V, J and clone size, whereas the DNA furnished D and trimming. The sample records roughly 60,000 clones, 75% to 80% of which are singletons. About 0.9% of the sample comes from the top ten.

Recombination joined TRBV10-1 with TRBJ1-1, with no reliable assignment of the D segment. The TCR sequence derives from an adult in good health and CMV-seronegative. Material: memory CD4+ T cells from blood. The nucleotides are TGCGCCAGCAGTGCTTTCGGGGTCACTGAAGCTTTCTTT. Its translation reads: CASSAFGVTEAFF.